Shown below are 23 T cell receptor beta chains from a single sample sequenced in a study of blood T cell repertoires in COVID-19. Assay: immunoSEQ multiplex PCR; the TCRdb copy retains only in-frame clones and omits some. Of some 200,000 clones in the sample, 87% were seen once. The sample taken for sequencing was peripheral blood. Source of these receptors: a woman between 70 and 85 years old with COVID-19, enrolled during active disease.

The chain has TRBV28 and TRBJ1-4, with a weak D call TRBD1 (6 bases). The CDR3 runs 15 residues. The V gene lost 3 bases and the J gene lost 3 bases, with 11 bases spanning the gap. CDR1 is MDHEN and CDR2 is SYDVKM in the germline V gene. CDR3: CASSFRGPANEKLFF. CDR3 coding DNA: TGTGCCAGCAGTTTCAGGGGTCCGGCTAATGAAAAACTGTTTTTT.

The V gene is TRBV10-3, the J gene TRBJ2-7, with 7 bases fitting TRBD1. CDR1 ENHRY and CDR2 SYGVKD come from the germline V gene. V lost 10 bases to trimming and J lost 1 base; unmatched junction nucleotides: 10. This CDR3 region has 14 residues. The chain's CDR3 is CATYDRANSYEQYF. The CDR3, as DNA: TGTGCCACTTATGACAGGGCGAATTCCTACGAGCAGTACTTC.

Turning to this clone: Different DNA sequences within this sample yield the same CDR3. The chain recombines TRBV6-1 with TRBJ1-1; 9 nucleotides align to TRBD1. This CDR3 is built from 14 residues. V shed 1 base and J 4 bases; nucleotides not matched to a gene: 1. CDR1 is MNHNS and CDR2 is SASEGT in the germline V gene. CDR3 in DNA: TGTGCCAGCAGTGAAGACAGGGGGCGCACTGAAGCTTTCTTT. This gives the protein CASSEDRGRTEAFF.

The chain joins TRBV12-3 or TRBV12-4 to TRBJ2-2; unclear D gene. The CDR3 sequence is 12 residues long. V lost 2 bases to trimming and J lost 6 bases, with 4 bases between them. The chain's CDR3 is CASSLLAGELFF. The DNA for the CDR3 is TGTGCCAGCAGTTTACTAGCCGGGGAGCTGTTTTTT.

The chain recombines TRBV5-1 with TRBJ2-3, with D possibly matching TRBD1 (6 bases). The CDR3 loop spans 15 amino acids. CDR1 SGHRS and CDR2 YFSETQ come from the germline V gene. V was pared by 2 bases and J by 0 bases, with 10 bases between. As DNA, the CDR3 is TGCGCCAGCAGCTTACAGGGAAGGAGCACAGATACGCAGTATTTT. Translating gives CASSLQGRSTDTQYF.

The CDR3 DNA follows: TGTGCCTGGAGTGCGGAGGAGGATTCACCCCTCCACTTT. Translated, it gives CAWSAEEDSPLHF. The rearrangement uses TRBV30 and TRBJ1-6; D remains ambiguous. The CDR3 covers 13 residues. Germline loops: CDR1 GTSNPN, CDR2 SVGIG (reference sequence). The V and J ends lost 1 base and 8 bases respectively, with 9 bases between them.

V usage is TRBV11-2 and J usage is TRBJ2-5, with 8 bases fitting TRBD2. The V segment lost 5 bases and the J segment 2 bases; nucleotides outside the gene matches: 7. Germline CDR1 SGHAT, CDR2 FQNNGV. The CDR3 covers 15 residues. Here the CDR3 reads CASSLIGRGQETQYF. The CDR3, as DNA: TGTGCCAGCAGCCTTATCGGGAGGGGACAAGAGACCCAGTACTTC.

V gene TRBV29-1 combines with J gene TRBJ2-3, with TRBD2 identical over 9 bases. CDR1 and CDR2 from the germline V gene are SQVTM and ANQGSEA. The V gene end was trimmed by 6 bases and the J gene end by 0 bases; junction bases not matched to a gene: 10. The CDR3 is 16 amino acids. The CDR3 sequence: CSVGAGGLPSTDTQYF. CDR3 sequence (DNA): TGCAGCGTGGGAGCGGGAGGTCTACCCAGCACAGATACGCAGTATTTT.

Details on this clone: One end of the junction is discordant with germline, which a read error may explain. The chain recombines TRBV7-2 with TRBJ1-6; D uncertain. Germline CDR1 is SGHTA and CDR2 is FQGNSA. The CDR3 loop spans 15 amino acids. CDR3 sequence: CARSLLANSNSPLHF. CDR3 DNA: TGTGCCCGCAGCTTACTCGCCAACTCTAATTCACCCCTCCACTTT.

The chain combines TRBV28 with TRBJ1-2; D is perhaps TRBD1 (5 bases). The V gene lost 5 bases and the J gene lost 4 bases, with 17 bases spanning the gap. CDR3 length: 15 amino acids. Germline assignment: CDR1 MDHEN and CDR2 SYDVKM. The CDR3 DNA sequence: TGTGCCAGCAGTGCCTCCAACAGGCCAGTCTATGGCTACACCTTC. Translated: CASSASNRPVYGYTF.

This sequence joins TRBV7-9 and TRBJ2-5; the match to TRBD2 covers 9 bases. The CDR3 is 13 amino acids. Germline loops: CDR1 SEHNR, CDR2 FQNEAQ (reference sequence). V lost 5 bases and J lost 13; bases outside the gene matches: 11. As DNA, the CDR3 is TGTGCCAGCAGCGGACGACTAGCGGTCCTTAGGTACTTC. This translates into CASSGRLAVLRYF.

CDR3 in amino acids: CSASLATDTQYF. The DNA for the CDR3 is TGCAGTGCTAGTTTGGCCACAGATACGCAGTATTTT. J is TRBJ2-3 and V is TRBV20-1; D gene uncertain. This CDR3 contains 12 residues. The germline V gene encodes CDR1 DFQATT and CDR2 SNEGSKA (reference sequence). V dropped 3 bases and J dropped 2 bases, with 6 bases sitting between them.

This clone appeared a single time. CDR3 sequence reads: CASSVDQGASEKLFF. The CDR3 bases are TGTGCCAGCAGCGTAGATCAGGGGGCGAGTGAAAAACTGTTTTTT. V gene TRBV9 combines with J gene TRBJ1-4, with 8 bases identical to TRBD1. The V and J ends lost 0 bases and 7 bases, in that order; junction bases with no gene match: 5. The CDR3 is 15 residues long. Germline values: CDR1 SGDLS, CDR2 YYNGEE.

The rearrangement uses TRBV30 and TRBJ1-4; 9 bases line up with TRBD1. Per germline, CDR1 GTSNPN and CDR2 SVGIG (reference sequence). This CDR3 spans 14 amino acids. The V segment lost 6 bases and the J segment 4 bases; nucleotides outside the gene matches: 6. This chain's CDR3 is CACGTGSLNEKLFF. The CDR3 DNA reads as TGTGCCTGTGGGACAGGGAGCCTTAATGAAAAACTGTTTTTT.

This rearrangement joins TRBV11-3 to TRBJ2-7; perhaps TRBD2 as D (6 bases). Germline V lookup: CDR1 SGHNT, CDR2 YENEEA. The CDR3 totals 13 residues. V was trimmed by 3 bases and J by 3 bases, leaving 9 bases between them. The DNA for the CDR3 is TGTGCCAGCAGCTTCGGGGGTTTCTACGAGCAGTACTTC. Its protein is CASSFGGFYEQYF.

This chain links TRBV30 with TRBJ1-2; the D gene is possibly TRBD1 (6 bases). V was shortened by 0 bases and J by 4 bases, with 15 bases between the two germline ends. The CDR3 is 15 amino acids. Germline V gives CDR1 GTSNPN, CDR2 SVGIG (reference sequence). DNA for the CDR3: TGTGCCTGGAGTGTCACAGGGAGCCAACCCTATGGCTACACCTTC. Amino acids: CAWSVTGSQPYGYTF.

The chain couples TRBV7-6 to TRBJ2-2; 7 bases agree with TRBD1. The CDR3 sequence is 16 residues long. The V segment lost 2 bases and the J segment 3 bases; nucleotides outside the gene matches: 6. Germline V gene sequence: CDR1 SGHVS, CDR2 FNYEAQ. The CDR3 DNA is TGTGCCAGCAGCTTATTGTTAGGGACAGACACCGGGGAGCTGTTTTTT. Its translation: CASSLLLGTDTGELFF.

CDR3 sequence reads: CASSPGTGDYGYTF. The CDR3, as DNA: TGTGCCAGTAGTCCCGGGACAGGCGACTATGGCTACACCTTC. The chain has TRBV19 and TRBJ1-2; TRBD1 agrees at 8 bases. Looked up from germline, CDR1 is LNHDA and CDR2 is SQIVND (reference sequence). The CDR3 is made up of 14 amino acids. With V trimmed by 5 bases and J by 3 bases, 5 bases remained unmatched.

The chain couples TRBV28 to TRBJ1-2; a possible D gene is TRBD1 (5 bases). This CDR3 has 14 amino acids. Germline CDR1 and CDR2: MDHEN and SYDVKM. V dropped 1 base and J dropped 4 bases, with 10 bases sitting between them. The CDR3 protein is CASSLLGRAYGYTF. The CDR3 DNA sequence: TGTGCCAGCAGTTTATTGGGCAGGGCCTATGGCTACACCTTC.

V and J are TRBV29-1 and TRBJ2-6; D gene unclear. Germline V gene data show CDR1 as SQVTM and CDR2 as ANQGSEA. Trimming took 5 bases from V and 2 from J, leaving 7 bases between them. The CDR3 sequence is 13 residues long. This CDR3 is CSVQHPGANVLTF. Written as DNA, the CDR3 is TGCAGCGTTCAACACCCTGGGGCCAACGTCCTGACTTTC. The complete variable domain, with remaining parts taken from reference TRBV29-1 and TRBJ2-6, reads SAVISQKPSRDICQRGTSLTIQCQVDSQVTMMFWYRQQPGQSLTLIATANQGSEATYESGFVIDKFPISRPNLTFSTLTVSNMSPEDSSIYLCSVQHPGANVLTFGAGSRLTVL.

The DNA of the CDR3 is TGTGCCTGGAGCGACCAGGGATGGAGAGCTTTCTTT. It translates to CAWSDQGWRAFF. This sequence joins TRBV30 and TRBJ1-1, with D perhaps TRBD1 (5 bases). V lost 3 bases and J lost 10, with 15 bases in between. The germline CDR1 and CDR2 sequences are GTSNPN and SVGIG (reference sequence). The CDR3 covers 12 residues. The entire variable domain, with the rest obtained from reference TRBV30 and TRBJ1-1, is as follows: SQTIHQWPATLVQPVGSPLSLECTVEGTSNPNLYWYRQAAGRGLQLLFYSVGIGQISSEVPQNLSASRPQDRQFILSSKKLLLSDSGFYLCAWSDQGWRAFFGQGTRLTVV.

This clone was detected only once. The rearrangement links TRBV21-1 to TRBJ2-3; the table gives TRBD2 as D, unverified against the DNA. TRBV21-1 is listed as a pseudogene. CDR3 length equals 14 residues. DNA of the CDR3: TGTGCCAGCAGAAGTCGGGGGAACACAGATACGCAGTATTTT. Protein: CASRSRGNTDTQYF.

The CDR3 coding sequence is TGTGCCAGCACCTTGACTAGCGGGATCGTTAATGAGCAGTTCTTC. This sequence encodes CASTLTSGIVNEQFF. The chain is built from TRBV28 and TRBJ2-1; 11 bases are shared with TRBD2. Per the germline V gene, CDR1 is MDHEN and CDR2 is SYDVKM. The CDR3 is 15 residues long. Trimming cost V 7 bases and J 7 bases; bases outside gene matches: 9. Filled out from reference TRBV28 and TRBJ2-1, the complete variable domain reads DVKVTQSSRYLVKRTGEKVFLECVQDMDHENMFWYRQDPGLGLRLIYFSYDVKMKEKGDIPEGYSVSREKKERFSLILESASTNQTSMYLCASTLTSGIVNEQFFGPGTRLTVL.